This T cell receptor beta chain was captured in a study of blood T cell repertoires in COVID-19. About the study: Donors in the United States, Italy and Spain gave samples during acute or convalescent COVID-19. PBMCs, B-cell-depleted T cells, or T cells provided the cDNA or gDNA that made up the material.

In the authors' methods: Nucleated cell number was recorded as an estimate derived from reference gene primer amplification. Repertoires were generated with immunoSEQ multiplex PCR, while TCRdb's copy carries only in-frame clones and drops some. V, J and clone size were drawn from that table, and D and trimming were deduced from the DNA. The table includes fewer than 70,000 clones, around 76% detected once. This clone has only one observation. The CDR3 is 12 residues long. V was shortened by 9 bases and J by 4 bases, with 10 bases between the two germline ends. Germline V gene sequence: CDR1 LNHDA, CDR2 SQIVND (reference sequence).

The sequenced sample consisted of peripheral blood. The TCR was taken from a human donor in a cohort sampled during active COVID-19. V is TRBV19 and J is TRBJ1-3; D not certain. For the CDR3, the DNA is TGTGCCAGCACCTGGGAGGGAAACACCATATATTTT. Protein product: CASTWEGNTIYF.